This entry is about one TCR beta chain. As yet, its antigen is unknown. At one boundary the junction diverges from the germline segment, which might be a read error. Using a J-beta primer mix together with a sample-barcoded 5' primer, a second PCR was run for about 6 to 12 cycles. TCRdb processed the 5' RACE reads anew with MiXCR; each CDR3 protein has one entry. The sample has about 1,400,000 distinct CDR3 sequences, 42% seen once. The entry originates in a study of blood T cells in healthy people across ages. Points from the study as a whole: Age advanced and TCR beta diversity per million T cells fell, roughly linearly.

CDR1 and CDR2 from the germline V gene are SSHAT and FNYEAQ (reference sequence). The CDR3 is 15 amino acids. Whenever a sample was processed, at least 6 million PBMCs were isolated. The chain is built from TRBV7-7 and TRBJ2-7; the D gene is possibly TRBD1 (5 bases). TRBJ2-5 explains the end of the DNA better; the J call may be wrong. The sequence derives from a woman aged 18-29 years in good health. The sample consisted of blood. The CDR3 loop reads CASSLLSWGGETQYF. In DNA form, the CDR3 reads TGTGCTAGCAGCCTCCTTTCGTGGGGCGGAGAGACCCAGTACTTC.